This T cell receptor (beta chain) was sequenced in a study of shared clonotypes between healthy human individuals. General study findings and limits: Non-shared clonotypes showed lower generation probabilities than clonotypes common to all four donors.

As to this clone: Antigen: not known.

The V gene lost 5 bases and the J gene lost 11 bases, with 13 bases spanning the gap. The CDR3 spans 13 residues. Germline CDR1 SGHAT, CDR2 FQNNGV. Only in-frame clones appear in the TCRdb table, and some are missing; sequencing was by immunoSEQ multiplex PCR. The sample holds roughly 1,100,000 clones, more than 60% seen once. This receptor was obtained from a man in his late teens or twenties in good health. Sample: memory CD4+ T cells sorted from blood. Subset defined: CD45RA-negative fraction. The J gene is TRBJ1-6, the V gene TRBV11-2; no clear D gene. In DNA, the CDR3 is TGTGCCAGCAGCCTTCGACGGAACACACCCCTCCACTTT. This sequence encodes CASSLRRNTPLHF.